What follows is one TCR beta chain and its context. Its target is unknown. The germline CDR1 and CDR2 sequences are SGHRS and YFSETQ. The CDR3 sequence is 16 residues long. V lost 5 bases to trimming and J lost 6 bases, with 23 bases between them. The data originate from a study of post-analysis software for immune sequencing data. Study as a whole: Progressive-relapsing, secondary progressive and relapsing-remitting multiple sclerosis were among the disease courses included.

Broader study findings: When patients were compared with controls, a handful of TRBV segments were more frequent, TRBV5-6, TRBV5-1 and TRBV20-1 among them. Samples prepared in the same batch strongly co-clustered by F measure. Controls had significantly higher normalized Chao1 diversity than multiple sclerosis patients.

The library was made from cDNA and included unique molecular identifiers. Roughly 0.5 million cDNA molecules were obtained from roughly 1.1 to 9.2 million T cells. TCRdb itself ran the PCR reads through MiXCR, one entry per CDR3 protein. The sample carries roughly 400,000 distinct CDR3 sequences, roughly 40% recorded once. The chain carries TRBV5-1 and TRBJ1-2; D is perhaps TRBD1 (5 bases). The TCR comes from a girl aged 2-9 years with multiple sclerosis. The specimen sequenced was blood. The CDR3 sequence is CASRRSRDAGRNGYTF. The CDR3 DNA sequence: TGCGCCAGCAGGAGGAGCCGGGACGCGGGACGCAATGGCTACACCTTC.